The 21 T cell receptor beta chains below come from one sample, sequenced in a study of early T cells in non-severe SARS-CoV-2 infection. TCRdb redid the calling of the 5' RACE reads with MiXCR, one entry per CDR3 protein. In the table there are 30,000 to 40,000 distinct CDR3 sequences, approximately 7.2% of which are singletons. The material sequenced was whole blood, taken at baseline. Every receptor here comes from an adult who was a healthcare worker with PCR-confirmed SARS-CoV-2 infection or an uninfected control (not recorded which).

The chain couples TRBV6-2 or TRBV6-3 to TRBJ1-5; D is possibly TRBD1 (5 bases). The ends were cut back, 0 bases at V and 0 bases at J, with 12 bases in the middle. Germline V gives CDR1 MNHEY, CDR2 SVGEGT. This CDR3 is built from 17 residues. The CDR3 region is CASSYSRGRGSNQPQHF. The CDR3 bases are TGTGCCAGCAGTTACTCGCGGGGTAGGGGTAGCAATCAGCCCCAGCATTTT.

CDR3 region: CASSGGGQGGLVLTF. CDR3 DNA: TGTGCCAGCAGCGGAGGAGGACAGGGGGGACTTGTCCTGACTTTC. The genes are TRBV9 and TRBJ2-6, with 10 bases lining up with TRBD1. With 3 bases clipped from V and 13 bases from J, the junction kept 10 bases outside the gene matches. The germline V gene encodes CDR1 SGDLS and CDR2 YYNGEE. The CDR3 extends over 15 amino acids. Variable domain in full (rest from reference TRBV9 and TRBJ2-6): DSGVTQTPKHLITATGQRVTLRCSPRSGDLSVYWYQQSLDQGLQFLIQYYNGEERAKGNILERFSAQQFPDLHSELNLSSLELGDSALYFCASSGGGQGGLVLTFGAGSRLTVL.

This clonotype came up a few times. CDR3 amino acids: CASSYRGTGAYNEQFF. In DNA form, the CDR3 reads TGTGCCAGCAGCTACAGAGGGACAGGGGCATACAATGAGCAGTTCTTC. V is TRBV7-3 and J is TRBJ2-1, with 10 bases matching TRBD1. The CDR3 runs to 16 residues. Germline V gives CDR1 SGHTA, CDR2 FQGTGA. The ends lost 4 bases at V and 4 bases at J; junction bases unmatched: 7. Variable domain in full (rest from reference TRBV7-3 and TRBJ2-1): GAGVSQTPSNKVTEKGKYVELRCDPISGHTALYWYRQSLGQGPEFLIYFQGTGAADDSGLPNDRFFAVRPEGSVSTLKIQRTERGDSAVYLCASSYRGTGAYNEQFFGPGTRLTVL.

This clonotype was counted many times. The CDR3 here is CASSADSYEQYF. As DNA, the CDR3 is TGTGCCAGTAGTGCTGACAGCTACGAGCAGTACTTC. The genes are TRBV19 and TRBJ2-7, with a tentative D call TRBD1 (5 bases). Trimming stripped 5 bases from V and 3 bases from J, with 8 bases between. Germline V gene sequence: CDR1 LNHDA, CDR2 SQIVND (reference sequence). The length of the CDR3 is 12 residues. Looking up the rest from reference TRBV19 and TRBJ2-7 gives the full variable domain: DGGITQSPKYLFRKEGQNVTLSCEQNLNHDAMYWYRQDPGQGLRLIYYSQIVNDFQKGDIAEGYSVSREKKESFPLTVTSAQKNPTAFYLCASSADSYEQYFGPGTRLTVT.

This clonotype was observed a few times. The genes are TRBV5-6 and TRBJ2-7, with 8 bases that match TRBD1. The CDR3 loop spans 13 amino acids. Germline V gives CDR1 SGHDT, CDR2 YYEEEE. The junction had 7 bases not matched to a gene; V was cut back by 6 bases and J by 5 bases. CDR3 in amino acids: CASTRNRGDEQYF. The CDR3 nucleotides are TGTGCCAGCACCCGAAACAGGGGGGACGAGCAGTACTTC.

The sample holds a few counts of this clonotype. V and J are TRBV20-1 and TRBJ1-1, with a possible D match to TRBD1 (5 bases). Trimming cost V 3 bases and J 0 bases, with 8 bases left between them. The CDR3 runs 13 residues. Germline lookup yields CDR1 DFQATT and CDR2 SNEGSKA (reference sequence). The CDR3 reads CSASETVNTEAFF. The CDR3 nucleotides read TGCAGTGCTAGCGAGACAGTGAACACTGAAGCTTTCTTT.

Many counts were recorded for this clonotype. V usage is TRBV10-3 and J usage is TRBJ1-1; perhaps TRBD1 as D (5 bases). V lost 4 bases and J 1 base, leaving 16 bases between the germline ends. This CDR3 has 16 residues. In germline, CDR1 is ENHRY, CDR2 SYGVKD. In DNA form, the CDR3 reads TGTGCCATCAGTGGGGGGTCGGTTGCAGCGAACACTGAAGCTTTCTTT. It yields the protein CAISGGSVAANTEAFF.

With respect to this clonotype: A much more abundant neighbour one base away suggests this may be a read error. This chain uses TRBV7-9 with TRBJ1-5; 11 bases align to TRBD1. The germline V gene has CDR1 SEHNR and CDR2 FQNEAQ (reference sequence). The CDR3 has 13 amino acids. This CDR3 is CVSSPGQGASKHF. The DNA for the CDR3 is TGTGTCAGCAGCCCCGGACAGGGGGCTAGTAAGCATTTT. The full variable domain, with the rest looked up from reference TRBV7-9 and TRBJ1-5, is DTGVSQNPRHKITKRGQNVTFRCDPISEHNRLYWYRQTLGQGPEFLTYFQNEAQLEKSRLLSDRFSAERPKGSFSTLEIQRTEQGDSAMYLCVSSPGQGASKHFGDGTRLSIL.

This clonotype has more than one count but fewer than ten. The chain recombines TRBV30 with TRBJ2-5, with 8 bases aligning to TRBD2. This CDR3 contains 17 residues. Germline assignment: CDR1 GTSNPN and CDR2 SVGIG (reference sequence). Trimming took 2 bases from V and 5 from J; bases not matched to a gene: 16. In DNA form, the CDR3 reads TGTGCCTGGAGTAAAATTCCCGGGACTAGGATGGCGGAGACCCAGTACTTC. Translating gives CAWSKIPGTRMAETQYF.

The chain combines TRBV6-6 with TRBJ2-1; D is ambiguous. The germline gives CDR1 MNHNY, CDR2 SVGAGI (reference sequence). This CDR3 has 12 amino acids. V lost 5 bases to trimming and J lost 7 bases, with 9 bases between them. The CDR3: CASSQPSNEQFF. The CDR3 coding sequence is TGTGCCAGCAGTCAGCCGTCTAATGAGCAGTTCTTC.

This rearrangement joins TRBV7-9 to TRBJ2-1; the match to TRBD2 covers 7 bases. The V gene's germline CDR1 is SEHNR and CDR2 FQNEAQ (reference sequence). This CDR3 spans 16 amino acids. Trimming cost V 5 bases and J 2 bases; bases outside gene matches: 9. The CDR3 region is CASSPVAGGAYNEQFF. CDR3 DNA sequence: TGTGCCAGCAGCCCCGTTGCTGGGGGGGCCTACAATGAGCAGTTCTTC.

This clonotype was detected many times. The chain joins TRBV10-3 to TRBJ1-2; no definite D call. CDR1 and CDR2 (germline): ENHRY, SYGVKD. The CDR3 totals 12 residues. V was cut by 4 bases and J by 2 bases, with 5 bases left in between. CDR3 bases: TGTGCCATCAGTGGGCAGAACTATGGCTACACCTTC. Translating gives CAISGQNYGYTF.

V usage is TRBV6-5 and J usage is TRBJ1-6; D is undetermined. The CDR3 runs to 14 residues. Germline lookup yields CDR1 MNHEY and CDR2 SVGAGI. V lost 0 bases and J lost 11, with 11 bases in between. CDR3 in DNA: TGTGCCAGCAGTTACTCGGACGGCCTTGCACCCCTCCACTTT. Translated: CASSYSDGLAPLHF.

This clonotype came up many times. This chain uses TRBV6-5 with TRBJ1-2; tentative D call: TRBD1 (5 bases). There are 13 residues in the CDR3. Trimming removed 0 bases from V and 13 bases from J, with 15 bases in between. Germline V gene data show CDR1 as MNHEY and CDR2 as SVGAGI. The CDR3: CASSYSSRESSTF. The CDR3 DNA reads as TGTGCCAGCAGTTACTCGAGCAGGGAGTCGTCCACCTTC.

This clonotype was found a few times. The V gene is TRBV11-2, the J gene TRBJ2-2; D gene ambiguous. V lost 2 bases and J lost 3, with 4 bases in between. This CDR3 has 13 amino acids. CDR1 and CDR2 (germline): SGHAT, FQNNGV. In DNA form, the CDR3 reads TGTGCCAGCAGCTTAAGCTACACCGGGGAGCTGTTTTTT. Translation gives CASSLSYTGELFF.

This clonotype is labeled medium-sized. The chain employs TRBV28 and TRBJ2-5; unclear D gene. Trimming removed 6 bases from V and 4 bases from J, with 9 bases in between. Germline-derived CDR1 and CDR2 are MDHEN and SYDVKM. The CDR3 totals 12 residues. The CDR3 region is CASSFTRETQYF. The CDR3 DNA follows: TGTGCCAGCAGCTTCACGAGAGAGACCCAGTACTTC.

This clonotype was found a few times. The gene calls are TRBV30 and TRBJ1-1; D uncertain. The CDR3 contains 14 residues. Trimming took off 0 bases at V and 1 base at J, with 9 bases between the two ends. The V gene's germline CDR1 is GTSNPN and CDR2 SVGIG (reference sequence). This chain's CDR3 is CAWSVYIPNTEAFF. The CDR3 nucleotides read TGTGCCTGGAGTGTATATATCCCGAACACTGAAGCTTTCTTT.

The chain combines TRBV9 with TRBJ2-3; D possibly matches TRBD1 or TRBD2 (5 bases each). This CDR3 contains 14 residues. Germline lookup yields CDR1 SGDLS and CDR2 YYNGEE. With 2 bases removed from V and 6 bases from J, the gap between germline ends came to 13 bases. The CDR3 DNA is TGTGCCAGCAGCGTCTCCGGGACGACCGATACGCAGTATTTT. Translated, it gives CASSVSGTTDTQYF.

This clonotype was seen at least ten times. As DNA, the CDR3 is TGTGCCAGCACCCCGGTGGGGTTACGAGGCTACACCTTC. This gives the protein CASTPVGLRGYTF. This chain links TRBV12-3 or TRBV12-4 with TRBJ1-2; D is ambiguous. The CDR3 spans 13 residues. Trimming took off 7 bases at V and 8 bases at J, with 17 bases between the two ends.

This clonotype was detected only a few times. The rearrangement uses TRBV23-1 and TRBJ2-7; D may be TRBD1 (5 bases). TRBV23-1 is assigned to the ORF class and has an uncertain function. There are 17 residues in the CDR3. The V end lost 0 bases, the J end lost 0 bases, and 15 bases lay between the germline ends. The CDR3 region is CASSQSSQLGVSYEQYF. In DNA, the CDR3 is TGCGCCAGCAGTCAATCTAGTCAGCTAGGGGTCTCCTACGAGCAGTACTTC.

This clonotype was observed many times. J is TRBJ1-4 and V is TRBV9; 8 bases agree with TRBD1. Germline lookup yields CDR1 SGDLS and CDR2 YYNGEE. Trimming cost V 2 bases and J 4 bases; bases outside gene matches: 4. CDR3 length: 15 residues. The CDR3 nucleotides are TGTGCCAGCAGCGTGACAGGGGCCAATAATGAAAAACTGTTTTTT. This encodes CASSVTGANNEKLFF.